This T cell receptor beta chain is from a study of T cell changes during pregnancy in multiple sclerosis. The assay was immunoSEQ multiplex PCR, and TCRdb's table has in-frame clones only and misses some. Of about 68,000 clones in the sample, 92% are singletons; the top ten hold 1.3%. Germline V gene sequence: CDR1 MNHEY, CDR2 SVGAGI. The CDR3 runs to 13 residues. The V and J ends lost 6 bases and 2 bases, in that order; junction bases with no gene match: 0. The receptor was derived from a female donor in good health, enrolled as a control in a pregnancy study. The chain links TRBV6-5 to TRBJ2-1, with 8 bases matching TRBD2. This specimen consisted of peripheral blood, obtained in the second trimester of pregnancy. CDR3 region: CASRREAYNEQFF. Written as DNA, the CDR3 is TGTGCCAGCAGGCGGGAGGCCTACAATGAGCAGTTCTTC.